This entry describes one T cell receptor (beta chain). Its antigen is as yet unknown. The CDR3 length is 13 residues. V was pared by 6 bases and J by 5 bases, with 13 bases between. Germline V gene lookup returns CDR1 SNHLY and CDR2 FYNNEI. These data belong to a study of CD8 T cells in Susac syndrome. Overall study results and limits: It was acknowledged in the study that the number of individuals who were included in its TCR sequencing and HLA analysis was relatively small.

RNA totalling 0.5 to 1 ug underwent reverse transcription with random hexamers. A multiplex approach, immunoSEQ multiplex PCR, amplified TCR beta CDR3 across 54 Vbeta and 13 Jbeta. In TCRdb, the immunoSEQ multiplex PCR reads were re-called with MiXCR into one record per CDR3 protein. The sample contains 150,000 to 200,000 distinct CDR3 sequences, under 95% of which appear only once. The origin of this receptor is a human donor in good health. The chain carries TRBV2 and TRBJ1-1; the D is unclear. Sequencing was performed on CD4+ T cells from PBMCs. CDR3 sequence (DNA): TGTGCCAGCAGCGCGACCTCTGGGACTGAAGCTTTCTTT. Protein: CASSATSGTEAFF.